This entry lists 30 T cell receptor beta chains sequenced from one sample in a study of T cell repertoires in cytomegalovirus infection. TCRdb analysed the reads with MiXCR anew, one entry per CDR3 protein. The table shows approximately 550,000 distinct CDR3 sequences, with about 17% occurring only once. The sample comprised CD8+ T cells from PBMCs. The receptors here all came from a human donor in good health (CMV status not recorded). Some clones in this sample may be carry-over from other donors' samples.

J is TRBJ1-1 and V is TRBV20-1; TRBD1 is a possible D gene (6 bases). The CDR3 covers 15 residues. V lost 2 bases and J 6 bases, leaving 19 bases between the germline ends. Per the germline V gene, CDR1 is DFQATT and CDR2 is SNEGSKA (reference sequence). The CDR3, as DNA: TGCAGTGCTAGACCCCTCGGGGGGCGTGTCGCTGAAGCTTTCTTT. Its translation is CSARPLGGRVAEAFF.

This clonotype was detected ten times or more. The DNA is left out, because the CDR3 cannot be placed on it with certainty; the CDR3 is given as TCRdb lists it. The CDR3 region is CASSSSGLAGEGYETQYF. The genes are TRBV27 and TRBJ2-5; TRBD2, the D gene given by the table, was not confirmed from the DNA. Germline V gene sequence: CDR1 MNHEY, CDR2 SMNVEV (reference sequence). Termini included, the CDR3 measures 18 amino acids.

The gene calls are TRBV2 and TRBJ1-5, with 8 bases matching TRBD1. Germline trimming cut 6 bases from V and 1 base from J; bases unmatched to any gene: 5. This CDR3 spans 15 amino acids. Germline V gene lookup returns CDR1 SNHLY and CDR2 FYNNEI. CDR3 in amino acids: CASRGQDTSNQPQHF. CDR3 coding DNA: TGTGCCAGCAGGGGACAGGACACAAGCAATCAGCCCCAGCATTTT.

This sequence joins TRBV3-1 and TRBJ1-1; D unclear. Germline V lookup: CDR1 LGHDT, CDR2 YNNKEL (reference sequence). CDR3 length: 15 amino acids. Trimming took off 4 bases at V and 0 bases at J, with 12 bases between the two ends. The DNA for the CDR3 is TGTGCCAGCAGCCCTGAGGCGGGTTTGAACACTGAAGCTTTCTTT. This gives the protein CASSPEAGLNTEAFF.

V gene TRBV7-9 combines with J gene TRBJ1-5; weak D call: TRBD1 (5 bases). The CDR3 covers 15 residues. Germline V gene data show CDR1 as SEHNR and CDR2 as FQNEAQ (reference sequence). Trimming removed 1 base at V and 1 base at J, with 8 bases between. The CDR3 loop is CASSLDWGSNQPQHF. CDR3 in DNA: TGTGCCAGCAGCTTAGACTGGGGGAGCAATCAGCCCCAGCATTTT.

The chain combines TRBV25-1 with TRBJ1-6; D remains unclear. V was pared by 1 base and J by 9 bases, with 13 bases between. Germline lookup yields CDR1 MGHDK and CDR2 SYGVNS. The CDR3 has 15 amino acids. The CDR3 bases are TGTGCCAGCAGTGAATTTAGTCTCGGTGCTTCACCCCTCCACTTT. This encodes CASSEFSLGASPLHF.

This clonotype was recorded at least ten times. This sequence joins TRBV6-1 and TRBJ1-1; D not certain. CDR3 length equals 15 residues. V was pared by 2 bases and J by 5 bases, with 15 bases between. Per the germline V gene, CDR1 is MNHNS and CDR2 is SASEGT. CDR3 region: CASSERAERRTEAFF. The CDR3 DNA sequence: TGTGCCAGCAGTGAACGGGCAGAACGAAGAACTGAAGCTTTCTTT.

This rearrangement joins TRBV5-4 to TRBJ2-2, with 12 bases lining up with TRBD2. In germline, CDR1 is SGHNT, CDR2 YYREEE (reference sequence). The CDR3 is 16 amino acids. V trimming: 3 bases; J trimming: 6 bases; junction bases outside the gene matches: 6. CDR3 sequence: CASSYPTSGSPGELFF. CDR3 nucleotides: TGTGCCAGCAGCTACCCGACTAGCGGGAGCCCCGGGGAGCTGTTTTTT.

This clonotype has ten or more counts. This chain connects TRBV11-2 to TRBJ1-1, with TRBD1 matching 10 bases. There are 17 residues in the CDR3. CDR1 SGHAT and CDR2 FQNNGV come from the germline V gene. V shed 6 bases and J 6 bases; nucleotides not matched to a gene: 16. The DNA of the CDR3 is TGTGCCAGCAGTATCACACTAAGCCGGGACAGGGGAGCTGAAGCTTTCTTT. This encodes CASSITLSRDRGAEAFF.

This clonotype was seen repeatedly, ten times or more. The chain joins TRBV7-6 to TRBJ1-2; the D is unclear. Germline CDR1 and CDR2: SGHVS and FNYEAQ. CDR3 length: 14 amino acids. Deletions cut 0 bases from V and 1 base from J, with 6 bases between. Here the CDR3 reads CASSLAEFNYGYTF. CDR3 nucleotides: TGTGCCAGCAGCTTAGCAGAGTTTAACTATGGCTACACCTTC.

On this clonotype: Relative to the germline gene, one junction end is altered; a read error may explain this. The CDR3 protein is CASTLAADLGNQPQHF. DNA of the CDR3: TGTGCCAGCACCTTGGCAGCCGATTTGGGCAATCAGCCCCAGCATTTT. The V and J genes are TRBV5-6 and TRBJ1-5; D unclear. This CDR3 has 16 residues. Germline CDR1 and CDR2: SGHDT and YYEEEE.

Many counts were recorded for this clonotype. The chain has TRBV7-8 and TRBJ1-1; 7 positions match TRBD1. The CDR3 is made up of 14 amino acids. The germline V gene encodes CDR1 SGHVS and CDR2 FQNEAQ. J lost 2 bases, V lost 5 bases, and 5 bases had no gene match. CDR3 residues: CASSPGGENTEAFF. The DNA for the CDR3 is TGTGCCAGCAGCCCAGGGGGGGAAAACACTGAAGCTTTCTTT.

Many counts were recorded for this clonotype. V usage is TRBV7-8 and J usage is TRBJ2-3; D not resolved. The CDR3 covers 15 residues. Germline V gene sequence: CDR1 SGHVS, CDR2 FQNEAQ. Trimming pared 0 bases from V and 6 bases from J, leaving 13 bases between. Here the CDR3 DNA reads TGTGCCAGCAGCTTAGCGCTTGGGTCCACGGATACGCAGTATTTT. It translates to CASSLALGSTDTQYF. Full variable domain (missing parts from reference TRBV7-8 and TRBJ2-3): GAGVSQSPRYKVAKRGQDVALRCDPISGHVSLFWYQQALGQGPEFLTYFQNEAQLDKSGLPSDRFFAERPEGSVSTLKIQRTQQEDSAVYLCASSLALGSTDTQYFGPGTRLTVL.

This clonotype occurred many times. V gene TRBV15 combines with J gene TRBJ1-5, with D hard to call. The length of the CDR3 is 15 residues. V was trimmed by 0 bases and J by 3 bases, leaving 9 bases between them. Germline CDR1 is LNHNV and CDR2 is YYDKDF (reference sequence). Here the CDR3 reads CATSRDRGLNQPQHF. In nucleotides, the CDR3 is TGTGCCACCAGCAGAGATCGGGGTCTCAATCAGCCCCAGCATTTT.

The V gene is TRBV6-5, the J gene TRBJ1-4; 7 nucleotides agree with TRBD1. The germline CDR1 and CDR2 sequences are MNHEY and SVGAGI. V was pared by 7 bases and J by 7 bases, with 12 bases of the junction left unmatched. CDR3 length equals 15 residues. CDR3: CASMIGDRLGEKLFF. The DNA for the CDR3 is TGTGCCAGCATGATCGGGGACAGACTGGGTGAAAAACTGTTTTTT.

This clonotype has just a few counts. The chain has TRBV9 and TRBJ2-2; 8 nucleotides match TRBD2. This CDR3 comprises 15 residues. Germline V gene data show CDR1 as SGDLS and CDR2 as YYNGEE. The V and J ends lost 1 base and 3 bases, in that order; junction bases with no gene match: 2. In DNA, the CDR3 is TGTGCCAGCAGCGTAACAGCGGGGGACACCGGGGAGCTGTTTTTT. Translating it yields CASSVTAGDTGELFF.

This clonotype was seen only a few times. The chain employs TRBV27 and TRBJ1-1; possible D gene TRBD1, 6 bases. The V and J ends lost 3 bases and 4 bases respectively, with 9 bases between them. Germline-derived CDR1 and CDR2 are MNHEY and SMNVEV (reference sequence). The CDR3 runs 13 residues. CDR3 region: CASSFPGATEAFF. The CDR3 DNA sequence: TGTGCCAGCAGTTTCCCAGGGGCCACTGAAGCTTTCTTT.

This clonotype was seen a few times. V is TRBV7-6 and J is TRBJ2-7; D unclear. Germline loops: CDR1 SGHVS, CDR2 FNYEAQ. Trimming stripped 5 bases from V and 6 bases from J, with 8 bases between. The CDR3 runs 11 residues. The CDR3 DNA sequence: TGTGCCAGCAGCCAGCATAGCGAGCAGTACTTC. It translates to CASSQHSEQYF.

The gene calls are TRBV29-1 and TRBJ2-1; 8 bases are shared with TRBD2. Germline CDR1 is SQVTM and CDR2 is ANQGSEA. The CDR3 is made up of 13 amino acids. V lost 7 bases, J lost 6 bases, and 8 bases stayed unmatched. The CDR3 DNA reads as TGCAGCGGAAGCGGGAGTGCCGGCAATGAGCAGTTCTTC. Translating it yields CSGSGSAGNEQFF.

This clonotype showed up just a few times. CDR3: CASSLDGRGYGYTF. DNA for the CDR3: TGTGCCAGCTCACTCGACGGCAGGGGCTATGGCTACACCTTC. This chain links TRBV18 with TRBJ1-2; tentative D call: TRBD1 (6 bases). Germline values: CDR1 KGHSH, CDR2 LQKENI. The CDR3 loop spans 14 amino acids. V lost 4 bases to trimming and J lost 4 bases, with 13 bases between them.

This clonotype was seen ten or more times. The chain uses TRBV9 and TRBJ2-5, with 12 bases that match TRBD2. The J segment lost 4 bases and the V segment lost 6 bases, leaving 7 bases of the junction unmatched. Germline CDR1 SGDLS, CDR2 YYNGEE. This CDR3 is built from 15 residues. In DNA, the CDR3 is TGTGCCAGCAACCCTAGCGGGAGGGCCTCAGAGACCCAGTACTTC. As protein: CASNPSGRASETQYF.

V is TRBV24-1 and J is TRBJ1-1, with D possibly being TRBD1 (6 bases). Trimming shortened V by 5 bases and J by 1 base, and 10 bases separated the two germline ends. CDR1 and CDR2 (germline): KGHDR, SFDVKD. The CDR3 is 14 residues long. The CDR3 DNA reads as TGTGCCACCAGTGCCTCCAGGGGGAACACTGAAGCTTTCTTT. This codes for CATSASRGNTEAFF.

V gene TRBV6-5 combines with J gene TRBJ2-1, with D uncertain. V was pared by 2 bases and J by 6 bases, with 8 bases between. The CDR3 is 13 residues long. CDR1 is MNHEY and CDR2 is SVGAGI in the germline V gene. The CDR3 nucleotides are TGTGCCAGCAGTTACATCGACTCCAATGAGCAGTTCTTC. The encoded protein is CASSYIDSNEQFF.

This clonotype was detected many times. The chain employs TRBV6-6 and TRBJ1-1, with D tentatively TRBD1 (5 bases). The CDR3 spans 14 residues. Per the germline V gene, CDR1 is MNHNY and CDR2 is SVGAGI (reference sequence). Trimming took off 2 bases at V and 3 bases at J, with 10 bases between the two ends. CDR3 protein: CASSYDSYDTEAFF. DNA of the CDR3: TGTGCCAGCAGTTACGACAGCTATGACACTGAAGCTTTCTTT.

This clonotype occurred many times. The rearrangement joins TRBV15 to TRBJ2-1; D is possibly TRBD1 (6 bases). Germline assignment: CDR1 LNHNV and CDR2 YYDKDF (reference sequence). The V end lost 0 bases, the J end lost 7 bases, and 13 bases lay between the germline ends. The CDR3 is 15 amino acids. CDR3 region: CATSRDRGFGNEQFF. The CDR3 DNA follows: TGTGCCACCAGCAGAGACAGGGGATTTGGGAATGAGCAGTTCTTC.

The rearrangement joins TRBV20-1 to TRBJ2-7; D is undetermined. The CDR3 extends over 14 amino acids. The germline V gene encodes CDR1 DFQATT and CDR2 SNEGSKA (reference sequence). Trimming removed 5 bases from V and 1 base from J, with 15 bases in between. This CDR3 is CSAARRGGSYEQYF. CDR3 coding DNA: TGCAGTGCTGCCCGCCGCGGTGGGTCCTACGAGCAGTACTTC.

V usage is TRBV5-7 and J usage is TRBJ1-1; D is unclear. TRBV5-7 carries the ORF label, with uncertain function. The V end was cut by 3 bases, the J end by 1 base, with 10 bases between. The CDR3 is made up of 14 amino acids. The CDR3 is CASSSAKRNTEAFF. The CDR3, as DNA: TGTGCCAGCAGCTCAGCGAAAAGGAACACTGAAGCTTTCTTT.

This clonotype occurred a few times. The rearrangement joins TRBV6-2 or TRBV6-3 to TRBJ2-5; the match to TRBD2 covers 13 bases. Trimming took 6 bases from V and 3 from J; bases not matched to a gene: 13. Germline CDR1 reads MNHEY; CDR2 reads SVGEGT. The CDR3 loop spans 18 amino acids. The CDR3 here is CASRPTPGLAGNKETQYF. The DNA for the CDR3 is TGTGCCAGCAGGCCTACCCCGGGACTAGCGGGAAACAAAGAGACCCAGTACTTC.

This clonotype came up many times. This chain links TRBV28 with TRBJ2-7; D not certain. The CDR3 runs 13 residues. Per the germline V gene, CDR1 is MDHEN and CDR2 is SYDVKM. V was trimmed by 3 bases and J by 3 bases, leaving 9 bases between them. The CDR3 DNA sequence: TGTGCCAGCAGTTTGGCAGCGATCTACGAGCAGTACTTC. Protein product: CASSLAAIYEQYF.

The chain is built from TRBV6-1 and TRBJ2-7; TRBD2 might be the D (6 bases). V dropped 6 bases and J dropped 0 bases, with 9 bases sitting between them. Germline V CDR1 and CDR2: MNHNS, SASEGT. CDR3 length: 13 amino acids. The CDR3 coding sequence is TGTGCCAGCAGGGAGGACTACTCCTACGAGCAGTACTTC. Protein: CASREDYSYEQYF.